Given below is one TCR beta chain in context. This specimen comes from a study of blood T cell repertoires in COVID-19. V trimming: 2 bases; J trimming: 5 bases; junction bases outside the gene matches: 11. The CDR3 has 16 amino acids. Per the germline V gene, CDR1 is SGHRS and CDR2 is YFSETQ. Clones were sequenced by immunoSEQ multiplex PCR, and TCRdb holds only the in-frame ones, with some missing. The top ten hold roughly 28% of the sample, which has tens of thousands of clones, about 86% seen once. This TCR derives from a human donor in a cohort sampled during active COVID-19. The chain couples TRBV5-1 to TRBJ2-5; 8 bases map to TRBD2. Sample: peripheral blood. In nucleotides, the CDR3 is TGCGCCAGCAGCTTTAATCTCGGGGGGGCCAAGGAGACCCAGTACTTC. It is translated as CASSFNLGGAKETQYF.